The subject of this entry is one T cell receptor beta chain. Its antigen target is currently unknown. Qualities for individual bases were not recorded, and no much larger clone is one base off. Using the deep immunoSEQ assay, multiplex PCR amplified TCR CDR3 regions from genomic DNA. Extracted genomic DNA from each cell subset was spread evenly across all wells of several immunoSEQ 96-well plates, with each plate serving as a replicate. For sorted subsets, roughly 200 ng of genomic DNA, equivalent to about 30,000 T cell genomes, went into each replicate PCR. Purified libraries were measured with a Qubit 3.0 fluorometer, size-checked on a Bioanalyzer 2100, and measured again with the KAPA Library Quantification kit. Each immunoSEQ 96-well plate was sequenced on its own single-read 150-cycle Illumina NextSeq 550 flow cell. For the original study's pipeline: The immunoSEQ output contained only junctional sequences without quality scores, so filtering could not match that applied to full-length reads. Sequences were annotated with PyIR, a Python wrapper for IgBLAST v1.9, and V/J genes and CDR3 were assigned using IMGT germline references. Reads with weak V/J assignments (E-value above 1e-6), missing CDR3, stop codons, out-of-frame junctions, or ambiguous translated residues were removed. V3J clonotypes were defined as sequences sharing an identical inferred V gene, J gene, and CDR3 amino acid sequence. To compute the percentage overlap between repertoires, the number of shared unique clonotypes was divided by the size of the smaller repertoire. Repertoire richness was assessed with RTK rarefaction, the Chao1 estimator, and Recon v2.1 estimates of unobserved clonotypes. Generation probabilities were computed with OLGA for all TCRbeta clonotypes obtained by the gDNA method from a handful of donors. Sourced from immuneACCESS, this table was stored by TCRdb with only in-frame sequences that have V and J called. A share of the clones is absent; for the studies checked, an unresolved V gene accounts for under half, and the remainder has no known explanation. From that table come the V and J calls and clone size; the DNA was used to work out D and trimming. Here the sample has 2 million to 2.5 million clones; 95% occur a single time. Clones ranked in the top ten supply roughly 0.13% of the sample.

This entry belongs to a study of shared clonotypes between healthy human individuals (TCRdb year 2020). General notes on the study: The cohort included a few men and a couple of women between 18 and 49 years of age. For each donor, CD4 naive and CD4 memory were each run on three plates, CD8 naive on two plates, and CD8 memory on one plate. To estimate repertoire size and how much clonotype sharing occurs between individuals, the study deeply sequenced the blood TCR repertoires of a handful of healthy adults. Different laboratories and diverse techniques were used to prepare libraries and sequence TCR repertoires, to increase sequencing depth and limit assay-specific biases. Per donor, leukapheresis produced somewhere between about 0.94 and 9 billion PBMCs. The paper as a whole reports these results and caveats: Across a handful of donors, 5% to 6% of naive CD4, approximately 4% of naive CD8, 2% to 2.5% of memory CD4, and about 0.4% of memory CD8 clonotypes were shared. Pairwise subsampling led to the expectation that sequencing depth would affect the degree of clonotype sharing among donors. Even with the large sequencing depth, rarefaction of the sorted-subset datasets indicated that sequencing was incomplete. Sampling was restricted to blood, and TCR repertoires in tissue are likely to differ from TCR repertoires in blood. Because the study included a small number of donors, the genetic and exposure-history diversity represented was limited. Higher generation probabilities were observed for clonotypes shared by all four sorted-subset donors than for non-shared clonotypes. Naive subsets generally had larger estimated clonotype richness than memory subsets.

After removal of 3 bases from V and 0 bases from J, the junction retains 11 bases not matched to a gene. Spanning cysteine to phenylalanine, the CDR3 consists of 19 amino acids. Just the 57-base CDR3 DNA is kept, in frame starting at base 1. Looking up the germline V gene (reference sequence) yields CDR1 SGHNT and CDR2 YYREEE. Healthy HIV-negative adults with no recently reported acute infections or vaccinations were included as donors. All donors were Caucasian adults living in Nashville, Tennessee, USA. Magnetic negative selection was used to enrich CD4+ T cells, after which naive cells were positively selected on CD45RA and the negative fraction became the memory subset. Blood was obtained by leukapheresis, after which PBMCs were separated by Ficoll-Histopaque density gradient centrifugation and cryopreserved in liquid nitrogen vapor phase. Analytical flow cytometry was used to check the purity and quantity of each magnetically sorted T cell population. Genomic DNA was isolated from every sorted fraction and measured by UV absorbance on a Nanodrop 2000c.

The chain is made from TRBV5-4 and TRBJ2-6, with 8 middle bases fitting TRBD2. This clonotype was sampled from a young man in good health. Sequencing was carried out using naive CD4+ T cells sorted from blood. The cell subset or site label here, explained by the study, means: CD45RA+ positively selected. The CDR3 in this case is CASSYRLALLYSGANVLTF. The base sequence is TGTGCCAGCAGCTATCGACTAGCGCTCCTTTACTCTGGGGCCAACGTCCTGACTTTC.